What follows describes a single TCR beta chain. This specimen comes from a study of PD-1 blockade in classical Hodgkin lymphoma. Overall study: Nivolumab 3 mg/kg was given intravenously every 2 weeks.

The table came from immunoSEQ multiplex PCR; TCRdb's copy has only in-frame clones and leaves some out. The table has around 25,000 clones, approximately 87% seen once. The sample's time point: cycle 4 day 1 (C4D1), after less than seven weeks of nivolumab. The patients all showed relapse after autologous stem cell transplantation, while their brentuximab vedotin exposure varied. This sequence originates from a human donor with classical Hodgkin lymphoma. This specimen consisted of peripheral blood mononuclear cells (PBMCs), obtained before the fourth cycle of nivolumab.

CDR3 bases: TGTGCCATCAGTGAGTCACCGGGGAGGCCCAACTATGGCTACACCTTC. Its protein product is CAISESPGRPNYGYTF. The genes are TRBV10-3 and TRBJ1-2; D gene uncertain. The length of the CDR3 is 16 residues. CDR1 ENHRY and CDR2 SYGVKD come from the germline V gene. Trimming cost V 0 bases and J 2 bases, with 13 bases left between them.